One and the same sample provided the 29 T cell receptor beta chains below, sequenced in a study of T cell repertoires in cytomegalovirus infection. Each CDR3 protein gets one entry after TCRdb re-called the reads with MiXCR. There are more than 250,000 distinct CDR3 sequences in the sample; around a quarter occur only once, and 10% to 15% lies in the top ten. Which antigens these TCRs recognize remains unknown. Sample: cultured PBMCs, taken from culture after CMV antigen stimulation. These receptors were collected from a human donor in good health (CMV status not recorded). Some clones in this sample may be carry-over from other donors' samples.

V is TRBV7-2 and J is TRBJ2-7; D possibly corresponds to TRBD1 (5 bases). Germline V CDR1 and CDR2: SGHTA, FQGNSA. The V and J ends lost 0 bases and 7 bases respectively, with 7 bases between them. The CDR3 spans 12 residues. Written as DNA, the CDR3 is TGTGCCAGCAGCTTAGCGGGGCTAGAGCAGTACTTC. This encodes CASSLAGLEQYF.

The chain has TRBV28 and TRBJ1-1, with TRBD1 identical over 10 bases. V shed 6 bases, J shed 0 bases, and the junction held 7 bases outside the gene matches. Per the germline V gene, CDR1 is MDHEN and CDR2 is SYDVKM. The CDR3 runs 16 residues. Here the CDR3 reads CASSPGQGTLNTEAFF. CDR3 sequence (DNA): TGTGCCAGCAGCCCGGGACAGGGGACGTTGAACACTGAAGCTTTCTTT. Full variable domain (remainder filled in from reference TRBV28 and TRBJ1-1): DVKVTQSSRYLVKRTGEKVFLECVQDMDHENMFWYRQDPGLGLRLIYFSYDVKMKEKGDIPEGYSVSREKKERFSLILESASTNQTSMYLCASSPGQGTLNTEAFFGQGTRLTVV.

The CDR3 here is CASSFLRDSPLHF. For the CDR3, the DNA is TGTGCCAGCAGTTTTTTGAGGGATTCACCCCTCCACTTT. The chain uses TRBV28 and TRBJ1-6; no firm D call. This CDR3 region has 13 residues. V lost 3 bases and J lost 8, with 8 bases in between. Germline V gene sequence: CDR1 MDHEN, CDR2 SYDVKM.

This clonotype appeared many times. The chain joins TRBV7-8 to TRBJ1-4, with D uncertain. V gave up 5 bases and J gave up 1 base, with 11 bases separating them. The CDR3 covers 15 residues. Germline V gene data show CDR1 as SGHVS and CDR2 as FQNEAQ. The CDR3 loop is CASSAWWGTNEKLFF. CDR3 DNA: TGTGCCAGCAGCGCCTGGTGGGGAACTAATGAAAAACTGTTTTTT. The full variable domain, completed using reference TRBV7-8 and TRBJ1-4, is GAGVSQSPRYKVAKRGQDVALRCDPISGHVSLFWYQQALGQGPEFLTYFQNEAQLDKSGLPSDRFFAERPEGSVSTLKIQRTQQEDSAVYLCASSAWWGTNEKLFFGSGTQLSVL.

Only one count was recorded for this clonotype. The chain recombines TRBV30 with TRBJ1-6; no reliable D call. Trimming removed 5 bases at V and 5 bases at J, with 19 bases between. The germline gives CDR1 GTSNPN, CDR2 SVGIG (reference sequence). The CDR3 runs to 16 residues. CDR3 region: CAWASGGSINNSPLHF. In DNA form, the CDR3 reads TGTGCCTGGGCCTCGGGAGGGAGTATAAATAATTCACCCCTCCACTTT.

The V gene is TRBV14, the J gene TRBJ1-2; 8 nucleotides match TRBD1. V trimming: 2 bases; J trimming: 3 bases; junction bases outside the gene matches: 11. CDR3 size: 17 residues. From germline, CDR1 is SGHDN and CDR2 FVKESK. For the CDR3, the DNA is TGTGCCAGCAGCCAAAATCAGGGACAGGTGGGGGACTATGGCTACACCTTC. It yields the protein CASSQNQGQVGDYGYTF.

The chain recombines TRBV7-4 with TRBJ1-1; D gene unclear. Between the trimmed V and J ends, which lost 7 bases and 1 base, there was a span of 19 bases. Germline V gene data show CDR1 as SGHVT and CDR2 as SQSDAQ. The CDR3 is 16 residues long. The CDR3 DNA reads as TGTGCCAGCACCTTTGGAGTAAAGGACGCGAACACTGAAGCTTTCTTT. It encodes CASTFGVKDANTEAFF. Complete variable domain (other parts from reference TRBV7-4 and TRBJ1-1): GAGVSQSPRYKVAKRGRDVALRCDSISGHVTLYWYRQTLGQGSEVLTYSQSDAQRDKSGRPSGRFSAERPERSVSTLKIQRTEQGDSAVYLCASTFGVKDANTEAFFGQGTRLTVV.

This sequence joins TRBV7-9 and TRBJ2-3, with no clear D. The V end was cut by 1 base, the J end by 0 bases, with 5 bases between. The CDR3 is 14 residues long. Germline CDR1 reads SEHNR; CDR2 reads FQNEAQ (reference sequence). In DNA, the CDR3 is TGTGCCAGCAGCTTAGTTCATAGCACAGATACGCAGTATTTT. Its translation is CASSLVHSTDTQYF. Looking up the rest from reference TRBV7-9 and TRBJ2-3 gives the full variable domain: DTGVSQNPRHKITKRGQNVTFRCDPISEHNRLYWYRQTLGQGPEFLTYFQNEAQLEKSRLLSDRFSAERPKGSFSTLEIQRTEQGDSAMYLCASSLVHSTDTQYFGPGTRLTVL.

The J gene is TRBJ1-1, the V gene TRBV27; possibly TRBD1 for D (5 bases). CDR1 is MNHEY, CDR2 SMNVEV, per germline (reference sequence). The CDR3 length is 13 residues. Trimming left V 3 bases short and J 4 bases short, with 9 bases between. This chain's CDR3 is CASSLKGTTEAFF. DNA of the CDR3: TGTGCCAGCAGTTTGAAGGGGACCACTGAAGCTTTCTTT.

Details on this clonotype: One base away lies a much larger clone, so this may be a sequencing read error. This chain connects TRBV27 to TRBJ1-2; TRBD1 matches at 7 bases. Germline trimming cut 10 bases from V and 6 bases from J; bases unmatched to any gene: 11. Germline CDR1 and CDR2: MNHEY and SMNVEV (reference sequence). The CDR3 loop spans 13 amino acids. CDR3: CANKKTGSNGYTF. CDR3 DNA sequence: TGTGCCAACAAGAAGACAGGGAGTAATGGCTACACCTTC.

The rearrangement uses TRBV12-3 or TRBV12-4 and TRBJ1-1; tentative D call: TRBD1 (6 bases). This CDR3 has 14 residues. V lost 3 bases to trimming and J lost 8 bases, with 16 bases between them. The CDR3 DNA reads TGTGCCAGCAGTTTGAGACAGGAGGTAGCGGAAGCTTTCTTT. It translates to CASSLRQEVAEAFF.

The chain links TRBV30 to TRBJ1-2; D is unclear. V shed 3 bases and J shed 0 bases, with 8 bases lying between them. The germline V gene has CDR1 GTSNPN and CDR2 SVGIG (reference sequence). This CDR3 has 13 amino acids. The CDR3 reads CAWRDWANYGYTF. The CDR3 DNA reads as TGTGCCTGGAGGGACTGGGCTAACTATGGCTACACCTTC.

This clonotype was seen a single time. The chain is built from TRBV7-9 and TRBJ2-7; D unresolved. Looked up from germline, CDR1 is SEHNR and CDR2 is FQNEAQ (reference sequence). Trimming took off 2 bases at V and 7 bases at J, with 21 bases between the two ends. The CDR3 has 16 residues. The CDR3 DNA is TGTGCCAGCAGCTTATTGGCGGTCGGTGTGGTGGGTGAGCAGTACGTC. It translates to CASSLLAVGVVGEQYV.

This clonotype has a single count. The CDR3 protein is CASSKLPGTGANVLTF. CDR3 nucleotide sequence: TGTGCCAGCAGCAAACTTCCAGGGACCGGGGCCAACGTCCTGACTTTC. The chain uses TRBV6-5 and TRBJ2-6, with D perhaps given as TRBD1 or TRBD2 (5 bases each). Deletions cut 6 bases from V and 4 bases from J, with 16 bases between. Germline V gives CDR1 MNHEY, CDR2 SVGAGI. This CDR3 has 16 residues.

The CDR3 sequence: CASSWNGQGIVEQYV. In DNA, the CDR3 is TGTGCCAGCAGTTGGAACGGACAGGGCATCGTCGAGCAGTACGTC. J is TRBJ2-7 and V is TRBV6-2 or TRBV6-3; 8 positions agree with TRBD1. V was clipped by 4 bases and J by 6 bases; unmatched bases: 11. The germline V gene has CDR1 MNHEY and CDR2 SVGEGT. This CDR3 contains 15 residues.

The chain links TRBV10-3 to TRBJ1-2; D is unclear. Trimming stripped 6 bases from V and 0 bases from J, with 11 bases between. Germline CDR1 reads ENHRY; CDR2 reads SYGVKD. The CDR3 covers 14 residues. CDR3 amino acids: CAIRTDTSNYGYTF. The CDR3 DNA reads TGTGCCATCAGAACTGACACCTCTAACTATGGCTACACCTTC.

This clonotype was picked up a small number of times. This may be a read error: a much more frequent sequence differs by one nucleotide. V is TRBV7-6 and J is TRBJ2-7; weak D call: TRBD2 (6 bases). CDR1 is SGHVS, CDR2 FNYEAQ, per germline. The CDR3 has 15 residues. CDR3 loop: CANSLASQAGSEQYV. In DNA form, the CDR3 reads TGTGCCAACAGCTTAGCATCGCAGGCCGGGAGTGAGCAGTACGTC.

The chain joins TRBV7-8 to TRBJ1-4, with 10 bases fitting TRBD1. Trimming at V came to 8 bases and at J to 5 bases, leaving 8 bases not matched to a gene. The CDR3 is 15 residues long. Germline V gives CDR1 SGHVS, CDR2 FQNEAQ. The CDR3 sequence: CASGRDRGPNEKLFF. In nucleotides, the CDR3 is TGTGCCAGCGGCCGGGACAGGGGACCGAATGAAAAACTGTTTTTT.

This clonotype was counted ten times or more. This sequence joins TRBV11-2 and TRBJ2-5; 8 bases map to TRBD1. From germline, CDR1 is SGHAT and CDR2 FQNNGV. After removal of 3 bases from V and 1 base from J, the junction contained 1 base not matched to a gene. This CDR3 has 14 residues. CDR3 nucleotide sequence: TGTGCCAGCAGCTTGGACAGGGCCCAAGAGACCCAGTACTTC. This encodes CASSLDRAQETQYF.

The rearrangement uses TRBV27 and TRBJ2-1, with D possibly called TRBD1 or TRBD2 (6 bases each). CDR3 length: 14 amino acids. The germline CDR1 and CDR2 sequences are MNHEY and SMNVEV (reference sequence). V was shortened by 8 bases and J by 2 bases, with 13 bases between the two germline ends. CDR3: CASRGPLPYNEQFF. The CDR3 nucleotides are TGTGCCAGCCGGGGGCCTCTACCCTACAATGAGCAGTTCTTC.

This clonotype was counted many times. This chain uses TRBV7-9 with TRBJ2-1, with D possibly TRBD1 on 6 matching bases. This CDR3 comprises 12 residues. Looked up from germline, CDR1 is SEHNR and CDR2 is FQNEAQ (reference sequence). The germline V and J ends were trimmed by 1 base and 15 bases, with 13 bases remaining between them. Here the CDR3 reads CASSLEGRGGFF. The DNA of the CDR3 is TGTGCCAGCAGCTTAGAGGGCCGAGGGGGGTTCTTC. Full variable domain (missing parts from reference TRBV7-9 and TRBJ2-1): DTGVSQNPRHKITKRGQNVTFRCDPISEHNRLYWYRQTLGQGPEFLTYFQNEAQLEKSRLLSDRFSAERPKGSFSTLEIQRTEQGDSAMYLCASSLEGRGGFFGPGTRLTVL.

There are many counts of this clonotype. The V call is TRBV6-1, the J call TRBJ2-7, with 9 bases that match TRBD1. Germline V gene lookup returns CDR1 MNHNS and CDR2 SASEGT. The V and J ends lost 11 bases and 3 bases, in that order; junction bases with no gene match: 8. This CDR3 contains 13 residues. The CDR3 DNA is TGTGCCTGCCGACGGGGACAGGGCTACGAGCAGTACTTC. It is translated as CACRRGQGYEQYF.

In this sample, this clonotype turned up many times. This chain connects TRBV10-3 to TRBJ2-5, with D unclear. This CDR3 contains 14 residues. Germline V lookup: CDR1 ENHRY, CDR2 SYGVKD. The V gene lost 3 bases and the J gene lost 0 bases, with 8 bases spanning the gap. DNA for the CDR3: TGTGCCATCAGTGACGTTACGTACCAAGAGACCCAGTACTTC. Amino acid sequence: CAISDVTYQETQYF.

Only a few counts were recorded for this clonotype. The CDR3 loop is CASSSHSYEQYV. CDR3 DNA sequence: TGTGCCAGCAGCTCTCACTCCTACGAGCAGTACGTC. The chain is built from TRBV7-2 and TRBJ2-7; unclear D gene. Trimming removed 4 bases at V and 0 bases at J, with 4 bases between. The CDR3 extends over 12 amino acids. CDR1 is SGHTA and CDR2 is FQGNSA in the germline V gene.

V gene TRBV7-6 combines with J gene TRBJ2-5; the D gene is possibly TRBD2 (6 bases). The CDR3 consists of 15 residues. Trimming pared 1 base from V and 1 base from J, leaving 10 bases between. Germline CDR1 reads SGHVS; CDR2 reads FNYEAQ. CDR3 sequence reads: CASSLDGSPQETQYF. CDR3 coding DNA: TGTGCCAGCAGCTTAGACGGGAGTCCCCAAGAGACCCAGTACTTC.

The chain links TRBV6-6 to TRBJ2-1; D perhaps matches TRBD1 (6 bases). This CDR3 has 14 amino acids. V was pared by 7 bases and J by 12 bases, with 22 bases between. Germline V gives CDR1 MNHNY, CDR2 SVGAGI (reference sequence). The CDR3 sequence: CASISQGREFGQFF. In DNA form, the CDR3 reads TGTGCCAGCATATCACAGGGAAGGGAGTTTGGGCAGTTCTTC.

CDR3 sequence reads: CASSPAETEAFF. CDR3 in DNA: TGTGCCAGCTCACCCGCAGAGACTGAAGCTTTCTTT. The genes are TRBV18 and TRBJ1-1; D gene unclear. This CDR3 comprises 12 residues. With 3 bases removed from V and 5 bases from J, the gap between germline ends came to 7 bases. Germline V gene data show CDR1 as KGHSH and CDR2 as LQKENI.

This clonotype showed up many times. The chain uses TRBV12-3 or TRBV12-4 and TRBJ1-5; 7 bases align to TRBD1. The CDR3 is 13 residues long. The ends lost 3 bases at V and 6 bases at J; junction bases unmatched: 2. CDR3 sequence: CASSLDRSQPQHF. The CDR3, as DNA: TGTGCCAGCAGTTTGGACAGGTCTCAGCCCCAGCATTTT.

The CDR3 coding sequence is TGTGCCAGCAGCTTCGACAGGGGCAATGAAGCTTTCTTT. It encodes CASSFDRGNEAFF. This chain connects TRBV7-3 to TRBJ1-1; 8 nucleotides match TRBD1. V lost 3 bases and J lost 7; bases outside the gene matches: 4. Per germline, CDR1 SGHTA and CDR2 FQGTGA. The CDR3 loop spans 13 amino acids.